This TCR beta chain was captured in a study of blood T cell repertoires in COVID-19. Study summary: PBMCs, B-cell-depleted T cells, or T cells were the source of the cDNA or gDNA that made up the material.

Clones were sequenced by immunoSEQ multiplex PCR, and TCRdb holds only the in-frame ones, with some missing. The sample has about 170,000 clones, approximately 80% seen once. Germline V gene lookup returns CDR1 SEHNR and CDR2 FQNEAQ (reference sequence). Trimming removed 2 bases from V and 2 bases from J, with 12 bases in between. The CDR3 loop spans 16 amino acids. The gene calls are TRBV7-9 and TRBJ2-2, with D possibly being TRBD1 (5 bases). The TCR was taken from a woman of 80 years or more with COVID-19, enrolled during active disease. The material sequenced was peripheral blood. The CDR3: CASSLLGWGNTGELFF. The CDR3 DNA reads TGTGCCAGCAGCTTACTTGGGTGGGGCAACACCGGGGAGCTGTTTTTT.